This passage covers 11 T cell receptor beta chains from one sample sequenced in a study of breast tumors, draining lymph nodes, adjacent tissues. TCRdb processed the multiplex PCR reads anew with MiXCR; each CDR3 protein has one entry. Among about 270,000 distinct CDR3 sequences listed, over 25% were seen once. Samples came from axillary lymph nodes draining the breast cancer. Sequencing was performed on axillary lymph node tissue. The receptors come from a female donor with breast cancer. Some clones in this sample may be carry-over from other donors' samples.

This clonotype was found many times. V usage is TRBV29-1 and J usage is TRBJ2-3, with D perhaps TRBD1 or TRBD2 (8 bases each). V lost 4 bases and J lost 6, with 20 bases in between. The germline V gene encodes CDR1 SQVTM and CDR2 ANQGSEA. This CDR3 is 15 amino acids long. CDR3 nucleotide sequence: TGCAGCGTTGGGGACAGGACTAGCCCTCGGGATACGCAGTATTTT. As protein: CSVGDRTSPRDTQYF.

This clonotype was found many times. V usage is TRBV11-2 and J usage is TRBJ2-5, with D hard to call. The CDR3 is 14 residues long. Trimming cost V 3 bases and J 1 base, with 9 bases left between them. Germline CDR1 is SGHAT and CDR2 is FQNNGV. Written as DNA, the CDR3 is TGTGCCAGCAGCTTTTCGGGCCGCCAAGAGACCCAGTACTTC. Translation: CASSFSGRQETQYF.

As to this clonotype: Mismatch with germline at one junction end may stem from a read error. V and J are TRBV14 and TRBJ1-2; D gene unclear. Germline V lookup: CDR1 SGHDN, CDR2 FVKESK. The CDR3 spans 16 residues. The CDR3 spells CASSQGSGSGLSGDTF. The CDR3, as DNA: TGTGCCAGCAGCCAAGGGTCTGGGAGCGGTCTATCTGGCGACACCTTC.

The chain has TRBV15 and TRBJ1-2; D remains ambiguous. The CDR3 spans 16 residues. Germline V gives CDR1 LNHNV, CDR2 YYDKDF (reference sequence). Deletions cut 1 base from V and 4 bases from J, with 16 bases between. CDR3: CATSRAGGQELYGYTF. DNA for the CDR3: TGTGCCACCAGCAGAGCGGGAGGGCAAGAGCTCTATGGCTACACCTTC.

About this clonotype: Possible read error: a much larger clone is one base away. The V gene is TRBV4-1, the J gene TRBJ2-5, with 12 nucleotides matching TRBD2. This CDR3 has 19 amino acids. Looked up from germline, CDR1 is MGHRA and CDR2 is YSYEKL. CDR3 residues: CASRQEPTSGSRGGETQYF. The CDR3 DNA reads as TGCGCCAGCAGGCAAGAGCCGACTAGCGGGAGCAGGGGAGGAGAGACCCAGTACTTC.

This chain links TRBV20-1 with TRBJ2-5; a weak D match, TRBD1 (5 bases). From germline, CDR1 is DFQATT and CDR2 SNEGSKA (reference sequence). The CDR3 length is 13 residues. Deletions cut 3 bases from V and 4 bases from J, with 12 bases between. The CDR3 is CSARGQGPETQYF. CDR3 coding DNA: TGCAGTGCTAGGGGCCAGGGCCCAGAGACCCAGTACTTC.

With regard to this clonotype: This may stem from a read error, because a much larger clone lies one nucleotide away. The CDR3 does not end in the conserved phenylalanine or tryptophan, so this is likely a read error. The J gene is TRBJ2-6, the V gene TRBV30; 7 nucleotides agree with TRBD1. The CDR3 runs to 16 residues. Germline loops: CDR1 GTSNPN, CDR2 SVGIG (reference sequence). The V and J ends lost 4 bases and 1 base, in that order; junction bases with no gene match: 7. The CDR3 nucleotides are TGTGCCTGGAATGGGGACAGTCAATCTGGGGCCAACGTCCTGACTCTC. It codes for CAWNGDSQSGANVLTL.

About this clonotype itself: With a much larger clone just one base away, this may be a read error. This chain connects TRBV19 to TRBJ2-7, with TRBD2 identical over 13 bases. Per germline, CDR1 LNHDA and CDR2 SQIVND (reference sequence). The CDR3 length is 20 residues. CDR3 coding DNA: TGTGCCAGTACCCCTGGGCCCAGGACTAGCGGGAGATATGAGTCCTACGAGCAGTGCTTC. It is translated as CASTPGPRTSGRYESYEQCF.

This clonotype was observed many times. This chain joins TRBV20-1 and TRBJ1-3; no reliable D call. From germline, CDR1 is DFQATT and CDR2 SNEGSKA (reference sequence). V lost 3 bases and J 5 bases, leaving 11 bases between the germline ends. The CDR3 loop spans 13 amino acids. CDR3 in DNA: TGCAGTGCTAGGGTAGGGTTCCGAAACACCATATATTTT. It codes for CSARVGFRNTIYF.

V is TRBV19 and J is TRBJ2-7; D tentatively reads TRBD1 or TRBD2 (6 bases each). Germline CDR1 is LNHDA and CDR2 is SQIVND (reference sequence). This CDR3 spans 15 amino acids. The V end was cut by 4 bases, the J end by 2 bases, with 15 bases between. DNA for the CDR3: TGTGCCAGTAGTACACTTCCCGGGGGCGCCTACGAGCAGTACTTC. Its translation is CASSTLPGGAYEQYF.

The V and J genes are TRBV6-6 and TRBJ2-7; D is perhaps TRBD1 (6 bases). The CDR3 is 14 residues long. Germline loops: CDR1 MNHNY, CDR2 SVGAGI (reference sequence). V was shortened by 8 bases and J by 5 bases, with 19 bases between the two germline ends. CDR3 bases: TGTGCCAGCGGAACCGGGACACGGAACCACGAGCAGTACTTC. It translates to CASGTGTRNHEQYF.